This T cell receptor (beta chain) was obtained from a study of identical twins. The study's findings and limits: Out-of-frame alpha sequences shared by twins were enriched for low generation probability. Not following the same donors, the study drew its conclusions from cross-sectional statistical analysis. Twin sharing of out-of-frame TCR alpha was underestimated by models in monozygotic pairs.

Per the germline V gene, CDR1 is MNHNY and CDR2 is SVGAGI (reference sequence). The CDR3 extends over 13 amino acids. Trimming stripped 10 bases from V and 0 bases from J, with 13 bases between. This clonotype was picked up a small number of times. Its antigen is as yet unknown. Using its own MiXCR run on the 5' RACE reads, TCRdb lists one record per CDR3 protein. This sample has roughly 690,000 distinct CDR3 sequences, with roughly 6% found just once. This receptor was taken from a man younger than 35 in good health. The chain uses TRBV6-6 and TRBJ2-7; D is tentatively TRBD1 or TRBD2 (6 bases each). The material sequenced was naive T cells sorted from blood. This chain's CDR3 is CATDRGVSYEQYF. CDR3 DNA: TGTGCCACAGATAGGGGGGTCTCCTACGAGCAGTACTTC.